These T cell receptor beta chains were read from a single sample in a study of beta chain features in type 1 diabetes. Repertoires were generated with immunoSEQ multiplex PCR, while TCRdb's copy carries only in-frame clones and drops some. Of a few hundred thousand clones in the sample, 30% were seen once. The sample consisted of naive CD4+ T cells from blood. The source is a man younger than 35 in good health. CDR3s include the opening cysteine and the closing phenylalanine or tryptophan. D genes are given only for firm matches. The listing skips clone size in some rows; elsewhere it reads once, few, many or a size class.

d_call	clone_size	j_call	v_call	cdr3_aa	cdr3_nt
.	few	TRBJ2-1	TRBV14	CASSPPGFRREQFF	TGTGCCAGCAGCCCCCCTGGTTTTCGGAGGGAGCAGTTCTTC
.	.	TRBJ2-3	TRBV20-1	CSPKRGDTQYF	TGCAGTCCCAAAAGGGGGGATACGCAGTATTTT
.	.	TRBJ2-7	TRBV5-1	CASSLGAAGYYEQYF	TGCGCCAGCAGCTTGGGGGCAGCCGGATACTACGAGCAGTACTTC
.	few	TRBJ1-5	TRBV18	CASSPGRGNQPQHF	TGTGCCAGCTCACCGGGGAGGGGCAATCAGCCCCAGCATTTT
.	.	TRBJ2-5	TRBV11-2	CASSFFGRGAGYETQYF	TGTGCCAGCAGCTTCTTCGGCAGGGGCGCGGGGTACGAGACCCAGTACTTC
.	.	TRBJ2-1	TRBV30	CAWREDEQFF	TGTGCCTGGAGAGAAGATGAGCAGTTCTTC
TRBD2	.	TRBJ2-1	TRBV5-1	CASSLNGLAGDEQFF	TGCGCCAGCAGCTTGAATGGACTAGCGGGCGATGAGCAGTTCTTC
.	.	TRBJ2-7	TRBV30	CAWTSGQDEQYF	TGTGCCTGGACTTCGGGTCAGGACGAGCAGTACTTC
.	few	TRBJ2-7	TRBV28	CASSYTTFPEQYF	TGTGCCAGCAGTTACACGACCTTCCCCGAGCAGTACTTC
TRBD1	few	TRBJ2-1	TRBV30	CAWITDRGLDNEQFF	TGTGCCTGGATTACGGACAGGGGGTTAGACAATGAGCAGTTCTTC
.	.	TRBJ1-2	TRBV30	CAWTPGAYYGYTF	TGTGCCTGGACCCCAGGGGCTTACTATGGCTACACCTTC
TRBD2	.	TRBJ2-2	TRBV30	CACKVTSGNTGELFF	TGTGCCTGCAAAGTGACTAGCGGAAACACCGGGGAGCTGTTTTTT
.	few	TRBJ2-7	TRBV10-3	CALGSGAGDEQYF	TGTGCCCTGGGGTCCGGGGCTGGGGACGAGCAGTACTTC
.	few	TRBJ2-7	TRBV30	CAWSVGSYEQYF	TGTGCCTGGAGTGTCGGCAGTTACGAGCAGTACTTC
.	.	TRBJ1-6	TRBV9	CASSPGDSPLHF	TGTGCCAGCAGCCCTGGGGATTCACCCCTCCACTTT
.	.	TRBJ2-5	TRBV15	CATSRVLQVMQETQYF	TGTGCCACCAGCAGAGTGTTACAGGTTATGCAAGAGACCCAGTACTTC
.	.	TRBJ2-5	TRBV9	CASSGRGPGALETQYF	TGTGCCAGCAGCGGGCGGGGCCCGGGGGCCCTGGAGACCCAGTACTTC
TRBD1	.	TRBJ2-7	TRBV9	CASSLRDRDTYEQYF	TGTGCCAGCAGCTTGCGGGACAGGGATACCTACGAGCAGTACTTC
TRBD1	few	TRBJ2-7	TRBV7-2	CASSRRTGFYEQYF	TGTGCCAGCAGCCGTCGGACAGGGTTCTACGAGCAGTACTTC
.	.	TRBJ2-3	TRBV6-6	CASSYAGQTDTQYF	TGTGCCAGCAGTTACGCCGGACAGACAGATACGCAGTATTTT
TRBD2	.	TRBJ2-1	TRBV7-9	CASSLAPTSGRNEQFF	TGTGCCAGCAGCTTAGCCCCGACTAGCGGCCGGAATGAGCAGTTCTTC
.	few	TRBJ1-1	TRBV5-1	CASAPGQSNTEAFF	TGCGCCAGCGCACCTGGGCAGAGCAACACTGAAGCTTTCTTT
.	once	TRBJ2-1	TRBV5-1	CASSLSWLKNEQFF	TGCGCCAGCAGCTTGAGTTGGCTGAAAAATGAGCAGTTCTTC
.	.	TRBJ2-1	TRBV29-1	CSVGAAYNEQFF	TGCAGCGTTGGGGCGGCATACAATGAGCAGTTCTTC
TRBD2	.	TRBJ2-7	TRBV7-2	CASSSTSGLTKQYF	TGTGCCAGCAGCTCTACTAGCGGGCTTACCAAGCAGTACTTC
TRBD1	few	TRBJ2-6	TRBV5-1	CASSGDRPYVLTF	TGCGCCAGCAGCGGGGACAGGCCTTACGTCCTGACTTTC
.	.	TRBJ2-7	TRBV29-1	CSVGGLGVYEQYF	TGCAGCGTCGGGGGCTTAGGTGTCTACGAGCAGTACTTC
.	.	TRBJ2-1	TRBV9	CASSVDRSSYNEQFF	TGTGCCAGCAGCGTAGATAGAAGCTCCTACAATGAGCAGTTCTTC
.	few	TRBJ2-1	TRBV4-3	CASSQDRLVRQFF	TGCGCCAGCAGCCAAGATCGGCTAGTAAGGCAGTTCTTC
.	few	TRBJ2-5	TRBV7-2	CASSLDRAGQETQYF	TGTGCCAGCAGCTTAGATCGGGCAGGTCAAGAGACCCAGTACTTC
TRBD2	.	TRBJ2-7	TRBV7-2	CASSLGGGRIYEQYF	TGTGCCAGCAGCTTAGGCGGCGGGAGGATATACGAGCAGTACTTC
.	few	TRBJ2-6	TRBV6-5	CASRGHSSGANVLTF	TGTGCCAGCAGGGGACACTCCTCTGGGGCCAACGTCCTGACTTTC
.	few	TRBJ2-7	TRBV7-2	CASSLARASYEQYF	TGTGCCAGCAGCTTAGCGAGGGCCTCATACGAGCAGTACTTC
.	.	TRBJ2-3	TRBV4-2	CASSQRPLVGETDTQYF	TGTGCCAGCAGCCAACGGCCTCTCGTTGGGGAGACAGATACGCAGTATTTT
TRBD1	few	TRBJ2-1	TRBV2	CASSRDRGYYEQFF	TGTGCCAGCTCGAGGGACAGGGGGTACTATGAGCAGTTCTTC
.	.	TRBJ2-1	TRBV7-3	CASSLTAGQTGNEQFF	TGTGCCAGCAGCTTAACGGCCGGACAGACCGGCAATGAGCAGTTCTTC
TRBD1	.	TRBJ2-1	TRBV15	CATSRGRTGGYNEQFF	TGTGCCACCAGCAGGGGCAGGACAGGGGGTTACAATGAGCAGTTCTTC
.	.	TRBJ2-5	TRBV11-2	CASSLTLSRQDLETQYF	TGTGCCAGCAGCCTAACACTCTCCCGACAGGATTTGGAGACCCAGTACTTC
.	.	TRBJ2-5	TRBV9	CASSVIPGSQETQYF	TGTGCCAGCAGCGTGATCCCAGGGAGCCAAGAGACCCAGTACTTC
.	.	TRBJ2-4	TRBV4-1	CASSHPGVAVAKNIQYF	TGCGCCAGCAGCCACCCAGGGGTAGCGGTAGCCAAAAACATTCAGTACTTC
TRBD1	few	TRBJ1-4	TRBV6-6	CASTQGEKLFF	TGTGCCAGCACACAGGGGGAAAAACTGTTTTTT
.	.	TRBJ2-7	TRBV9	CASSGPGSADEQYF	TGTGCCAGCAGCGGACCGGGCTCCGCGGACGAGCAGTACTTC
.	.	TRBJ1-5	TRBV29-1	CSVDGREDKDQPQHF	TGCAGCGTTGATGGCAGGGAGGACAAAGATCAGCCCCAGCATTTT
TRBD1	few	TRBJ2-7	TRBV27	CASRGGVRDRNSEQYF	TGTGCCAGCAGAGGTGGCGTCCGGGACAGGAACTCCGAGCAGTACTTC
.	.	TRBJ2-3	TRBV27	CASRDTQYF	TGTGCCAGCCGAGATACGCAGTATTTT
TRBD1	.	TRBJ2-3	TRBV29-1	CSVEASGGRADTQYF	TGCAGCGTTGAAGCGTCAGGGGGCCGCGCAGATACGCAGTATTTT
.	.	TRBJ2-1	TRBV4-2	CASSQYSGGGNEQFF	TGTGCCAGCAGCCAATACTCCGGAGGGGGCAATGAGCAGTTCTTC
TRBD1	few	TRBJ2-7	TRBV2	CASSGQATYEQYF	TGTGCCAGCAGCGGACAGGCAACCTACGAGCAGTACTTC
.	.	TRBJ2-1	TRBV4-1	CASSRSGPINEQFF	TGCGCCAGCAGCCGGAGCGGCCCTATCAATGAGCAGTTCTTC
.	few	TRBJ1-1	TRBV27	CASSLIGNTEAFF	TGTGCCAGCAGTTTGATCGGGAACACTGAAGCTTTCTTT
TRBD2	few	TRBJ2-3	TRBV7-2	CASSLVGLAVSTDTQYF	TGTGCCAGCAGCTTAGTGGGACTAGCTGTTAGCACAGATACGCAGTATTTT
.	few	TRBJ2-7	TRBV28	CASSFGGQPYEQYF	TGTGCCAGCAGTTTCGGAGGGCAGCCCTACGAGCAGTACTTC